The source of this TCR beta chain is a study of blood T cell repertoires in COVID-19. In the study overall: Sources were T cells, B-cell-depleted T cells, or PBMCs; the material itself was cDNA or gDNA.

This clone was counted a single time. Under the authors' procedure: By means of reference gene primer amplification, nucleated cell counts were estimated. Produced via immunoSEQ multiplex PCR; TCRdb's table is partial and in-frame only. V and J calls and clone size come straight from that table; D and trimming were deduced from the DNA. The sample consists of about 400,000 clones, roughly 90% of them appearing once. The study assigned cohorts using participant-reported clinical history. The V and J ends lost 6 bases and 5 bases respectively, with 14 bases between them. This CDR3 contains 13 residues. From germline, CDR1 is SGHRS and CDR2 YFSETQ.

Sequenced material: PBMCs or T cells enriched from blood (not recorded which). This clonotype originated in a woman aged 25 to 39 who had recovered from COVID-19. The chain carries TRBV5-1 and TRBJ1-1, with D unclear. In DNA, the CDR3 is TGCGCCAGCAACGGAGGGTCAAATACTGAAGCTTTCTTT. This translates into CASNGGSNTEAFF.